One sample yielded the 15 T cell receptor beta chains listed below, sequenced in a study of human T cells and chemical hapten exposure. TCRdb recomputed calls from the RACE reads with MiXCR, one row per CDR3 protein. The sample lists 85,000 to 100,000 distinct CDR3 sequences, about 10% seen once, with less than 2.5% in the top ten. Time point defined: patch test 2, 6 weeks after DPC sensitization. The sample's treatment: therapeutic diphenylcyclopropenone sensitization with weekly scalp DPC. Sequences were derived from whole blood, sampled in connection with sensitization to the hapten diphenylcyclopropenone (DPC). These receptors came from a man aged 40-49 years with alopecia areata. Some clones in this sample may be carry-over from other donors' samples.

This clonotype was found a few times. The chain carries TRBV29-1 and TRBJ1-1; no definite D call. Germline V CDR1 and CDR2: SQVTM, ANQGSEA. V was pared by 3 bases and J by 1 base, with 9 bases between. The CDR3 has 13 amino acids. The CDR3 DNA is TGCAGCGTTGAGTCAACTGAGAACACTGAAGCTTTCTTT. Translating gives CSVESTENTEAFF.

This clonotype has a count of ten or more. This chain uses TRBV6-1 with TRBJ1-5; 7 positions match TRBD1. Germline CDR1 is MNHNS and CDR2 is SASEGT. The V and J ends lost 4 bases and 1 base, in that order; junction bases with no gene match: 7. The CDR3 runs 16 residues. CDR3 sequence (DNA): TGTGCCAGCAGTGTTTTTACAGGGGCGAGCAATCAGCCCCAGCATTTT. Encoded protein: CASSVFTGASNQPQHF.

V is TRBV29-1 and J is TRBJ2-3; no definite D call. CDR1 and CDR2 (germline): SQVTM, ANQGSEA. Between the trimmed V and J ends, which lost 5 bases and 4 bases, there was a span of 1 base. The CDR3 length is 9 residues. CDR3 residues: CSVSDTQYF. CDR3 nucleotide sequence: TGCAGCGTTTCAGATACGCAGTATTTT.

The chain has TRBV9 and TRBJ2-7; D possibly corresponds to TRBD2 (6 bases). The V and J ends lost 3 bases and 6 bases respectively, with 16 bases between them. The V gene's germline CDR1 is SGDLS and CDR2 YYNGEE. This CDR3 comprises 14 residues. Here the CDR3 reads CASSERLEPSEQYF. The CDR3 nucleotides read TGTGCCAGCAGCGAGCGACTAGAGCCCTCCGAGCAGTACTTC.

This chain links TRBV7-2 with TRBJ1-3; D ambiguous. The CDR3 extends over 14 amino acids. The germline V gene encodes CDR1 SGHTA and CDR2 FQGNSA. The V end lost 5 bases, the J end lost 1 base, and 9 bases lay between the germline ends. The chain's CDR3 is CASSPGVSGNTIYF. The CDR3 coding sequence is TGTGCCAGCAGCCCAGGAGTGTCTGGAAACACCATATATTTT.

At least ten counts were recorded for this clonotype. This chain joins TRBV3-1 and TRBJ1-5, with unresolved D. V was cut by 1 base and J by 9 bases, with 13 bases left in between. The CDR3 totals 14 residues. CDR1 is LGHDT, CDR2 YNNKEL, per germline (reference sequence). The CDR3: CASSQGAGFRPQHF. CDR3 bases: TGTGCCAGCAGCCAAGGGGCGGGGTTTAGGCCCCAGCATTTT.

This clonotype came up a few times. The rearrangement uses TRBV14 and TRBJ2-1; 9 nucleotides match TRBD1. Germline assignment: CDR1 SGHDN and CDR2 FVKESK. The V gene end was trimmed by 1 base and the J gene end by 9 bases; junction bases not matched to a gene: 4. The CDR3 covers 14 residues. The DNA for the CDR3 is TGTGCCAGCAGCCAAGCACAGGGGGCCAGTGAGCAGTTCTTC. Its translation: CASSQAQGASEQFF.

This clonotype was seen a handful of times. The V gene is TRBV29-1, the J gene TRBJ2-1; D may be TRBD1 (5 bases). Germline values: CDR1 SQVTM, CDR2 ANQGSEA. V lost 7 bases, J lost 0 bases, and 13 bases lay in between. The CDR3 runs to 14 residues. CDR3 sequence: CSARVPPSYNEQFF. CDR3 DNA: TGCAGCGCCAGGGTCCCCCCCTCCTACAATGAGCAGTTCTTC.

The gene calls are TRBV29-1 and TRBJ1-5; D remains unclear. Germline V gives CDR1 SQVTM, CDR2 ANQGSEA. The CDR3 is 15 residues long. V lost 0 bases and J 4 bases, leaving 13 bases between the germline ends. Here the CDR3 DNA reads TGCAGCGTTGAAGAGGGGTATGGACGGAATCAGCCCCAGCATTTT. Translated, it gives CSVEEGYGRNQPQHF. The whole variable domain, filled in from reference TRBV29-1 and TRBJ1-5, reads SAVISQKPSRDICQRGTSLTIQCQVDSQVTMMFWYRQQPGQSLTLIATANQGSEATYESGFVIDKFPISRPNLTFSTLTVSNMSPEDSSIYLCSVEEGYGRNQPQHFGDGTRLSIL.

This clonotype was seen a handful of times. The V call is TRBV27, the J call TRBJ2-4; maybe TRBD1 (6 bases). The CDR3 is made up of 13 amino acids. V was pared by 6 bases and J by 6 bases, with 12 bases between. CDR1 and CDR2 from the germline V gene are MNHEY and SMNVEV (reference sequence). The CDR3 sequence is CASSQQGLNIQYF. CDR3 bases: TGTGCCAGCAGCCAACAGGGTTTAAACATTCAGTACTTC.

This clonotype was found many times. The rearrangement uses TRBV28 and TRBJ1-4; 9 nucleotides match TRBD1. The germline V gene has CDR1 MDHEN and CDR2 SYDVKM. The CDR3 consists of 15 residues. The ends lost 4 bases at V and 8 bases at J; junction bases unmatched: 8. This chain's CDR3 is CASSSSGQGGEKLFF. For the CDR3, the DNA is TGTGCCAGCAGTTCCTCGGGACAGGGAGGGGAAAAACTGTTTTTT.

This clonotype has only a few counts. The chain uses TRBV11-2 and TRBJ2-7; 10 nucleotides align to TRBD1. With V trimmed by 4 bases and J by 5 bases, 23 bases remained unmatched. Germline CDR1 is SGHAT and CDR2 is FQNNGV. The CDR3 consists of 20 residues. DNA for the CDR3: TGTGCCAGCAGCTCAATAAGGACAGGGGGACCCCACTGGTTCGGGGACGAGCAGTACTTC. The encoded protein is CASSSIRTGGPHWFGDEQYF.

Written as DNA, the CDR3 is TGTGCCAGCTCACCCGCGTTTAGTGTGGGGTACGAGCAGTACGTC. Translating gives CASSPAFSVGYEQYV. This chain joins TRBV18 and TRBJ2-7; no clear D. This CDR3 region has 15 residues. The germline V gene has CDR1 KGHSH and CDR2 LQKENI. V lost 3 bases to trimming and J lost 4 bases, with 16 bases between them.

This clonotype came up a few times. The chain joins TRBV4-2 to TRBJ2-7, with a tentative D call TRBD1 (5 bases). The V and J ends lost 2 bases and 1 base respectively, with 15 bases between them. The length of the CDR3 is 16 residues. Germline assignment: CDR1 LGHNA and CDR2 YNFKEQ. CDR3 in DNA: TGTGCCAGCAGCCAAATTGCAGGGATGGTTTCCTACGAGCAGTACTTC. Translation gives CASSQIAGMVSYEQYF.

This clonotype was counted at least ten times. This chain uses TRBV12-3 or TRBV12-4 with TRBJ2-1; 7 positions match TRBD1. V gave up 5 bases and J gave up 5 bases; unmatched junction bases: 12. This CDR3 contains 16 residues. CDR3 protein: CASSQRARDSNNEQFF. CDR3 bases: TGTGCCAGCAGTCAAAGGGCCCGGGACAGCAACAATGAGCAGTTCTTC.